Reported below is one T cell receptor (beta chain). The data belong to a study of blood T cell repertoires in COVID-19. Study in general: Material from acute and convalescent COVID-19 was sourced from the United States, Italy and Spain.

Between the trimmed V and J ends, which lost 11 bases and 4 bases, there was a span of 23 bases. CDR1 and CDR2 from the germline V gene are LNHDA and SQIVND (reference sequence). This CDR3 region has 15 residues. Produced via immunoSEQ multiplex PCR; TCRdb's table is partial and in-frame only. The table has roughly 140,000 clones, around 84% seen once. The receptor's source is a man in his 60s with active or convalescent COVID-19. Material: peripheral blood. This chain joins TRBV19 and TRBJ1-1; D possibly corresponds to TRBD1 (5 bases). The CDR3 bases are TGTGCCGTGAGGGATGGCGGCCTCGGGGGCACTGAAGCTTTCTTT. Its protein is CAVRDGGLGGTEAFF.